This T cell receptor (beta chain) was documented in a study of T cell changes during pregnancy in multiple sclerosis. TCRdb keeps only in-frame clones here, not all; method: immunoSEQ multiplex PCR. The table records about 60,000 clones, about 91% of them present only once. CDR3 length: 13 residues. Germline-derived CDR1 and CDR2 are GTSNPN and SVGIG (reference sequence). Trimming left V 3 bases short and J 5 bases short, with 13 bases between. The chain has TRBV30 and TRBJ1-2, with a tentative D call TRBD1 (5 bases). The sequences come from CD4+ T cells from peripheral blood mononuclear cells, collected in the first trimester of pregnancy. The clonotype was recovered from a female donor with multiple sclerosis, enrolled in a pregnancy study. The CDR3, as DNA: TGTGCCTGGAGCCTCTTCGGGACTTATGGCTACACCTTC. Protein: CAWSLFGTYGYTF.